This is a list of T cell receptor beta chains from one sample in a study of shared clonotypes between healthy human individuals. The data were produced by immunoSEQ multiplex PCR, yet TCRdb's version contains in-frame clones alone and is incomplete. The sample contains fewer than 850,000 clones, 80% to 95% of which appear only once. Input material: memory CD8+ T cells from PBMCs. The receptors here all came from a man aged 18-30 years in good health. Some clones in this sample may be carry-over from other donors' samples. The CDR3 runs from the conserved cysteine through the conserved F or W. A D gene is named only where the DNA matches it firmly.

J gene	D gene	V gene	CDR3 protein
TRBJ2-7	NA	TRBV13	CASSSTPAGGRREQYF
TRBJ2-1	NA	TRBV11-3	CASSPSGASSYNEQFF
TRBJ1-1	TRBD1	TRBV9	CASSDRQGLHTEAFF
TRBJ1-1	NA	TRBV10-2	CASSEGGAEAFF
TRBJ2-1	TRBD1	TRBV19	CASRTGNYNEQFF
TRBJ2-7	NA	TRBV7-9	CASSSPSAGPEQYF
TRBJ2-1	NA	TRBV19	CASSIMGGIKYNEQFF
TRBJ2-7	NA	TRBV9	CASSEGTGLEPTYEQYF
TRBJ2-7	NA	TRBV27	CASSSLSSMTDEQYF
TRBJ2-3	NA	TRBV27	CASSLLGGGTDTQYF
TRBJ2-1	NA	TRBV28	CASSFLASSYNEQFF
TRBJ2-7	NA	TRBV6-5	CASSYSYRDEQYF
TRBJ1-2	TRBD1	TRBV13	CASSSPGTGEYGYTF
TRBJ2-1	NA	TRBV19	CASSAYNEQFF
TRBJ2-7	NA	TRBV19	CASSRDFSYEQYF
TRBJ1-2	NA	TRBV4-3	CASSQDSTLGYGYTF
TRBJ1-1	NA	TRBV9	CASSAEDGTEAFF
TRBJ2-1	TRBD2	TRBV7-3	CASSTPSSGTSGSSYNEQFF
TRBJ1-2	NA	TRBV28	CASSNRGASRNYGYTF
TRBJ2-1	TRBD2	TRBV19	CATKIAGGTYNEQFF
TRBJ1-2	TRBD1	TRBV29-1	CSVSWWQGAKGYTF
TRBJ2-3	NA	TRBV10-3	CAISVLLGTEIGDTQYF
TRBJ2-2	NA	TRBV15	CATSRDRGAGNTGELFF
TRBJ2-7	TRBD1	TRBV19	CASSGRDRAYEQYF
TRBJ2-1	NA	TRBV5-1	CASSLAVIGNEQFF
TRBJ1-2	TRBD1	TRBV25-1	CASTRTGTGGDGYTF
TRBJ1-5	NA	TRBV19	CAAGTGNQPQHF
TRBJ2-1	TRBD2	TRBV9	CASSVTGLGNNEQFF
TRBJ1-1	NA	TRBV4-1	CASSPLGPMNTEAFF
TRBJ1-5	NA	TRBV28	CASSISNQPQHF
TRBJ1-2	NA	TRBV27	CASSPVGGTGPGGYTF
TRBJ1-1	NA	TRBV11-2	CASRLSRGTEAFF
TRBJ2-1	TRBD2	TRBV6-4	CASSETGGPYNEQFF
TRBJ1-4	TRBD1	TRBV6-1	CASSVYGTVLSNEKLFF
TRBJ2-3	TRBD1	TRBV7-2	CASSTRTGGDTDTQYF
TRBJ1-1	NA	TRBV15	CATSGRRATEAFF
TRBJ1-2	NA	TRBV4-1	CASSQEIDFYGYTF
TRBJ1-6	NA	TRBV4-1	CASRRGQASSYNSPLHF
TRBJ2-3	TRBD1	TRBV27	CASSLYSGTGVTDTQYF
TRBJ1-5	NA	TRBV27	CASSPLGDFQPQHF
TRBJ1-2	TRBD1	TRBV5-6	CASSSSAQGGLYGYTF
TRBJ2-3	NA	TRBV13	CASSLGRGDTQYF